The clone carrying this TCR beta chain was seen only a few times. The antigen is not known. This specimen belongs to a study of regulatory T cells in long-lasting Graves disease. TCR beta libraries were built with iRepertoire HTBI primers and Arm-PCR of CDR3 regions. TCRdb redid the calling of the multiplex PCR reads with MiXCR, one entry per CDR3 protein. In the table there are 400,000 to 450,000 distinct CDR3 sequences, roughly a quarter of which are singletons. Study-wide findings and caveats: Patients whose Graves' disease persisted exhibited lower TCR diversity than those newly diagnosed.

Trimming took 2 bases from V and 8 from J; bases not matched to a gene: 5. The CDR3 loop spans 14 amino acids. Germline V gives CDR1 SGHRS, CDR2 YFSETQ. Time point defined: persistent/refractory GD, antithyroid drugs over 5 years with positive TRAb. Extracted PBMC RNA gave rise to the TCR library. The origin of this receptor is a female donor with Graves disease. The sample here was peripheral blood mononuclear cells (PBMCs), taken when the disease was refractory, from a patient treated with antithyroid drugs. The chain has TRBV5-1 and TRBJ2-4, with TRBD1 matching over 9 bases. The chain's CDR3 is CASSFGDREDIQYF. CDR3 sequence (DNA): TGCGCCAGCAGCTTTGGGGACAGGGAGGACATTCAGTACTTC.